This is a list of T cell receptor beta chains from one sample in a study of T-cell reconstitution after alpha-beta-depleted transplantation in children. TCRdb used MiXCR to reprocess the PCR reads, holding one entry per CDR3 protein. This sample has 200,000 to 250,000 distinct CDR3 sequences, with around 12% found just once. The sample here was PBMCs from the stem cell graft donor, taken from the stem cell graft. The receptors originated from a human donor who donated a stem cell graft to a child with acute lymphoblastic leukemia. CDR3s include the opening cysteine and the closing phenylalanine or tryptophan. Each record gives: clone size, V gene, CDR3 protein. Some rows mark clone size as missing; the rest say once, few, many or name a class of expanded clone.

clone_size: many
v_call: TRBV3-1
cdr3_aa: CASSQDGGLFVGELFF

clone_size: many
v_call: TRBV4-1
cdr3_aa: CASSQEEREKDEQFF

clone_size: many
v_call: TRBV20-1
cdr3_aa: CSAIPSDRGLYNEQFF

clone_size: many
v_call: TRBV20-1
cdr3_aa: CSARGGGEQPQHF

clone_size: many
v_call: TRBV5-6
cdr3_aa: CASSWRGLDTEAFF

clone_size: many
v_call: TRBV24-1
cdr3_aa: CATSDLRTGASTDTQYF

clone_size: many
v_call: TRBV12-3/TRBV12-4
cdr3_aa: CASRLDLNYGYTF

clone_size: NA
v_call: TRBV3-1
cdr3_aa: CASSPRTSDQETQYF

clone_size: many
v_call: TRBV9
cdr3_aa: CASSVEGSQPQHF

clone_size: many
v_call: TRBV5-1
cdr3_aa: CASSLAAGGSAETQYF

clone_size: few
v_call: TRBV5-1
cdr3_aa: CASSYGDLSTDTQYF

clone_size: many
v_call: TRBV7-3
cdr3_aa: CASSRQDSLMRPQHF

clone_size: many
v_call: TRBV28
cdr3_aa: CATRTWLGRDQPQHF

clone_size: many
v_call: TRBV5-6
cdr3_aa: CASSLVQQETQYF

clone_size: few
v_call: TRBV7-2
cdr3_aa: CASSLSRGARETQYF

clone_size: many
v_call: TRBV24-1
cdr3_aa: CATSDPFGQGFSGELFF

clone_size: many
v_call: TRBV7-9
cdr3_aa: CASRQGVEAPLHF

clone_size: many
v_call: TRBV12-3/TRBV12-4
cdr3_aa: CASSLYTSGTDTQYF

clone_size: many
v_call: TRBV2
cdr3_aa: CASSESETQYF

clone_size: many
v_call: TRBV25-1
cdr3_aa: CASSFTGGPGTF

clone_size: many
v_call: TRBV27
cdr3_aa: CASSLAGGAPLYNEQFF

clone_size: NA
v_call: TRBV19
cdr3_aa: CASSPLRPYLLNEQFF

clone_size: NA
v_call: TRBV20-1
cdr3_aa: CCARGGTGGRNQPQHF

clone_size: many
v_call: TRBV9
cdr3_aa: CASSVDGTGDNEQFF

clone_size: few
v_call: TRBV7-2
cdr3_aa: CASSNTAGAFF

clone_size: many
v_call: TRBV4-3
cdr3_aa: CASSQEGVTPYF

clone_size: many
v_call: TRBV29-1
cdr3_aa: CSVEGQGTYGYTF

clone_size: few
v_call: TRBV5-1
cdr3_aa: CASSSWDAKGTYEQYF

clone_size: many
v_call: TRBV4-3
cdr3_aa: CASSQALDTGELFF

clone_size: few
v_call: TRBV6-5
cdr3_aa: CASRYRGKGAEAFF

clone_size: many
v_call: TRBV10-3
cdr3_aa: CATNRDRADEQYF

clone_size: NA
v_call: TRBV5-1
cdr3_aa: CASSPGGAGEQYF